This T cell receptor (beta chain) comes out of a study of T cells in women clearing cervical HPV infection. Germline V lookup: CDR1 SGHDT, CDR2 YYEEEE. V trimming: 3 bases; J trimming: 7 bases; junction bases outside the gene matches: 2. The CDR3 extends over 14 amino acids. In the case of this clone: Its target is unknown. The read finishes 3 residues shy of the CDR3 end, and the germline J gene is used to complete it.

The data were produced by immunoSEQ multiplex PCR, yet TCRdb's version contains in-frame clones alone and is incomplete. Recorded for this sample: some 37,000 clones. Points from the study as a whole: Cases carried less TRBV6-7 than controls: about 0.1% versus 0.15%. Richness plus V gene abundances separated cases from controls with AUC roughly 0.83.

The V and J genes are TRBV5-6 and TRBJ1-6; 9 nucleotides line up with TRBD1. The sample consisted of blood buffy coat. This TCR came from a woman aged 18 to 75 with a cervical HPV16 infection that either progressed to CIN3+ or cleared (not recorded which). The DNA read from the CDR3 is TGTGCCAGCAGCTGGGGACAGGGAAATTCACCC. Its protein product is CASSWGQGNSP. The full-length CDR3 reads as CASSWGQGNSPLHF.